The 14 T cell receptor beta chains reported below all come from one sample, sequenced in a study of cytomegalovirus exposure and HLA in healthy donors. Sequencing used immunoSEQ multiplex PCR; TCRdb keeps in-frame clones, though not all of them. The profile shows around 300,000 clones, approximately 86% of them singletons. Sequences were obtained from PBMCs. Receptors originate from a woman in her late teens or twenties in good health and CMV-seronegative.

V gene TRBV28 combines with J gene TRBJ2-7; 12 bases fit TRBD1. The germline gives CDR1 MDHEN, CDR2 SYDVKM. Germline trimming cut 2 bases from V and 12 bases from J; bases unmatched to any gene: 2. This CDR3 has 12 residues. CDR3 sequence reads: CASSLGTGGPYF. Written as DNA, the CDR3 is TGTGCCAGCAGTTTAGGGACAGGGGGCCCGTACTTC.

The V call is TRBV7-2, the J call TRBJ2-7; TRBD1 matches 9 bases. J gave up 0 bases and V 5 bases, and 5 bases lay outside the gene matches. The germline gives CDR1 SGHTA, CDR2 FQGNSA. The CDR3 consists of 15 residues. This chain's CDR3 is CASSDRGGSSYEQYF. CDR3 DNA sequence: TGTGCCAGCAGCGACAGGGGGGGGAGCTCCTACGAGCAGTACTTC.

Worth noting for this clone: Its ends do not fully match the called genes, so a read error is possible. The J gene is TRBJ2-5, the V gene TRBV27, with 7 bases that match TRBD1. Germline lookup yields CDR1 MNHEY and CDR2 SMNVEV (reference sequence). This CDR3 comprises 14 residues. The CDR3 DNA is TGTGCCAGCAGTATATCGGGACAGCCTGAGACCCAGTACTTC. It yields the protein CASSISGQPETQYF.

Comment on this clone: At one end the junction does not follow the germline gene, possibly because of a read error. V gene TRBV18 combines with J gene TRBJ1-1, with TRBD1 matching over 7 bases. Germline assignment: CDR1 KGHSH and CDR2 LQKENI. The CDR3 extends over 14 amino acids. The CDR3 sequence: CASSPQGRDTEAFF. CDR3 DNA: TGTGCCAGCTCGCCACAGGGGCGCGACACTGAAGCTTTCTTT.

The rearrangement links TRBV2 to TRBJ2-7; 11 bases are shared with TRBD1. This CDR3 region has 16 residues. V trimming: 7 bases; J trimming: 7 bases; junction bases outside the gene matches: 15. CDR1 and CDR2 from the germline V gene are SNHLY and FYNNEI. CDR3 amino acids: CASTLRWTGGLGEQYF. CDR3 coding DNA: TGTGCCAGCACTCTCCGATGGACAGGGGGCTTGGGGGAGCAGTACTTC.

This chain uses TRBV5-1 with TRBJ2-7; TRBD2 aligns across 8 bases. V lost 0 bases, J lost 3 bases, and 2 bases stayed unmatched. This CDR3 is 14 amino acids long. In germline, CDR1 is SGHRS, CDR2 YFSETQ. Here the CDR3 reads CASSLASGGYEQYF. The CDR3 DNA is TGCGCCAGCAGCTTGGCCAGCGGGGGCTACGAGCAGTACTTC.

The J gene is TRBJ2-2, the V gene TRBV27, with D perhaps matching TRBD2 (7 bases). Trimming removed 10 bases from V and 2 bases from J, with 14 bases in between. Germline loops: CDR1 MNHEY, CDR2 SMNVEV (reference sequence). This CDR3 is built from 14 residues. The CDR3 DNA follows: TGTGCCATCTCGGCGGGGGCTAACACCGGGGAGCTGTTTTTT. It translates to CAISAGANTGELFF.

This chain uses TRBV27 with TRBJ2-1; TRBD2 aligns across 12 bases. The CDR3 length is 14 residues. Germline lookup yields CDR1 MNHEY and CDR2 SMNVEV (reference sequence). J was trimmed by 7 bases and V by 6 bases; bases with no gene match: 4. The CDR3 protein is CASRGTSGWNEQFF. The CDR3 nucleotides are TGTGCCAGCAGAGGGACTAGCGGGTGGAATGAGCAGTTCTTC.

The J gene is TRBJ2-5, the V gene TRBV30, with 9 bases fitting TRBD1. The CDR3 is made up of 14 amino acids. Germline assignment: CDR1 GTSNPN and CDR2 SVGIG (reference sequence). V gave up 0 bases and J gave up 4 bases; unmatched junction bases: 3. This CDR3 reads CAWSVLQGAETQYF. CDR3 coding DNA: TGTGCCTGGAGTGTACTACAGGGGGCAGAGACCCAGTACTTC.

The rearrangement joins TRBV4-3 to TRBJ1-1, with 7 bases fitting TRBD1. The CDR3 is made up of 15 amino acids. V lost 0 bases to trimming and J lost 4 bases; unmatched junction nucleotides: 5. Germline values: CDR1 LGHNA, CDR2 YSLEER. DNA of the CDR3: TGCGCCAGCAGCCAAGAGAATCGACAGGGCACTGAAGCTTTCTTT. Translated: CASSQENRQGTEAFF.

This clone has at least ten counts. Other nucleotide sequences from this sample produce the same CDR3. The genes are TRBV7-2 and TRBJ2-1, with 11 bases aligning to TRBD2. This CDR3 is built from 15 residues. Per germline, CDR1 SGHTA and CDR2 FQGNSA. Unmatched junction bases numbered 4, after V lost 7 bases and J lost 2 bases. The DNA of the CDR3 is TGTGCCAGCACTGATAGCGGGGGGGCCTACAATGAGCAGTTCTTC. It yields the protein CASTDSGGAYNEQFF.

The rearrangement uses TRBV11-3 and TRBJ2-3; 12 bases agree with TRBD2. Trimming cost V 5 bases and J 4 bases; bases outside gene matches: 4. CDR3 length equals 15 residues. From germline, CDR1 is SGHNT and CDR2 YENEEA. The CDR3 loop reads CASSPGTSGSDTQYF. The CDR3, as DNA: TGTGCCAGCAGCCCCGGGACTAGCGGGTCAGATACGCAGTATTTT.

V and J are TRBV6-5 and TRBJ2-5; D remains ambiguous. V was shortened by 2 bases and J by 7 bases, with 11 bases between the two germline ends. The CDR3 spans 13 residues. Germline-derived CDR1 and CDR2 are MNHEY and SVGAGI. The CDR3 reads CASSYPAHRTQYF. In DNA, the CDR3 is TGTGCCAGCAGTTACCCGGCCCACAGGACCCAGTACTTC.

The chain couples TRBV11-2 to TRBJ2-7, with a tentative D call TRBD1 (6 bases). Germline V lookup: CDR1 SGHAT, CDR2 FQNNGV. This CDR3 has 15 amino acids. V was trimmed by 5 bases and J by 2 bases, leaving 16 bases between them. CDR3 coding DNA: TGTGCCAGCAGCCTGGACAGTAGGGGAACCTACGAGCAGTACTTC. It translates to CASSLDSRGTYEQYF.